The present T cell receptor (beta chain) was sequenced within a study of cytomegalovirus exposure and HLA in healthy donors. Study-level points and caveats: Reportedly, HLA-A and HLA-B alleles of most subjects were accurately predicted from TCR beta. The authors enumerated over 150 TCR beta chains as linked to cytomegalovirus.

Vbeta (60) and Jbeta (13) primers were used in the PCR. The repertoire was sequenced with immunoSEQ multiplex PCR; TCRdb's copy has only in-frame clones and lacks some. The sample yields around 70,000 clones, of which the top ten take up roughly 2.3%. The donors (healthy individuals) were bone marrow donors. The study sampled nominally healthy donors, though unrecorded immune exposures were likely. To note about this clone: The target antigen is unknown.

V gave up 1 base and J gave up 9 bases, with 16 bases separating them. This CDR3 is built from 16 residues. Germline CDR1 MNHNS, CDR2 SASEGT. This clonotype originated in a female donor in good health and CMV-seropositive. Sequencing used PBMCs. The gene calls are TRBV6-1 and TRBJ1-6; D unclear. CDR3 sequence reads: CASSEGSITPSSPLHF. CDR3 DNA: TGTGCCAGCAGTGAAGGGTCGATAACCCCCAGTTCACCCCTCCACTTT.